This entry lists 26 T cell receptor beta chains sequenced from one sample in a study of cytomegalovirus exposure and HLA in healthy donors. The PCR had 60 Vbeta and 13 Jbeta primers. Profiling relied on immunoSEQ multiplex PCR, and the TCRdb table lists in-frame clones only, not all of them. Altogether 150,000 to 200,000 clones are present, 81% being singletons, with the ten largest covering 3.4%. Material: PBMCs. Receptor source: a man aged 35 to 55 in good health and CMV-seropositive.

This rearrangement joins TRBV7-9 to TRBJ2-3, with TRBD1 identical over 10 bases. CDR3 length equals 14 residues. With V trimmed by 5 bases and J by 8 bases, 7 bases remained unmatched. Germline V gives CDR1 SEHNR, CDR2 FQNEAQ (reference sequence). The CDR3 reads CASSQNGDRGTQYF. Here the CDR3 DNA reads TGTGCCAGCAGCCAAAACGGGGACAGGGGTACGCAGTATTTT.

This chain connects TRBV6-1 to TRBJ2-7; 8 bases are shared with TRBD1. The CDR3 runs to 15 residues. Trimming at V came to 6 bases and at J to 2 bases, leaving 9 bases not matched to a gene. Germline V gene lookup returns CDR1 MNHNS and CDR2 SASEGT. CDR3 sequence: CASSPGQGGTYEQYF. The CDR3 DNA sequence: TGTGCCAGCAGCCCTGGACAGGGTGGAACCTACGAGCAGTACTTC.

The chain uses TRBV14 and TRBJ2-6; a possible D gene is TRBD1 (6 bases). Trimming took 4 bases from V and 0 from J, leaving 19 bases between them. Germline values: CDR1 SGHDN, CDR2 FVKESK. The CDR3 is 19 residues long. The DNA of the CDR3 is TGTGCCAGCAGCCCAGGGGTAGGCCGACCCCACTCTGGGGCCAACGTCCTGACTTTC. This codes for CASSPGVGRPHSGANVLTF.

The V call is TRBV2, the J call TRBJ2-1; TRBD2 matches 7 bases. V dropped 3 bases and J dropped 9; count of bases not matched to a gene: 5. The germline CDR1 and CDR2 sequences are SNHLY and FYNNEI. There are 13 residues in the CDR3. Here the CDR3 DNA reads TGTGCCAGCAGTGATGCGGGGGTGGGTGAGCAGTTCTTC. Translation: CASSDAGVGEQFF. Filled out from reference TRBV2 and TRBJ2-1, the complete variable domain reads EPEVTQTPSHQVTQMGQEVILRCVPISNHLYFYWYRQILGQKVEFLVSFYNNEISEKSEIFDDQFSVERPDGSNFTLKIRSTKLEDSAMYFCASSDAGVGEQFFGPGTRLTVL.

This chain joins TRBV7-2 and TRBJ2-3; 9 bases line up with TRBD2. Per germline, CDR1 SGHTA and CDR2 FQGNSA. J was trimmed by 3 bases and V by 4 bases; bases with no gene match: 8. This CDR3 is built from 16 residues. The DNA of the CDR3 is TGTGCCAGCAGCTGGCGAGCGGGGGGTGGAACAGATACGCAGTATTTT. It codes for CASSWRAGGGTDTQYF.

This rearrangement joins TRBV10-3 to TRBJ2-3; 12 bases are shared with TRBD2. The germline gives CDR1 ENHRY, CDR2 SYGVKD. This CDR3 comprises 16 residues. V lost 5 bases, J lost 5 bases, and 8 bases stayed unmatched. The CDR3 DNA is TGTGCCATCAGTTGGGCGACTAGCGGGAGTGGAGATACGCAGTATTTT. Translated: CAISWATSGSGDTQYF.

A few counts support this clone. The chain combines TRBV6-1 with TRBJ2-3; D might be TRBD1 (5 bases). The CDR3 sequence is 13 residues long. Germline V gene data show CDR1 as MNHNS and CDR2 as SASEGT. Trimming pared 5 bases from V and 2 bases from J, leaving 8 bases between. The CDR3, as DNA: TGTGCCAGCAGTAGACAGACCACAGATACGCAGTATTTT. Residues: CASSRQTTDTQYF.

V is TRBV6-4 and J is TRBJ1-6; 12 positions match TRBD1. This CDR3 is built from 15 residues. V shed 3 bases, J shed 7 bases, and the junction held 1 base outside the gene matches. Germline CDR1 reads MRHNA; CDR2 reads SNTAGT. The chain's CDR3 is CASSEGTGGNSPLHF. The CDR3 nucleotides read TGTGCCAGCAGTGAGGGGACAGGGGGCAATTCACCCCTCCACTTT.

J is TRBJ2-2 and V is TRBV2; 11 bases are shared with TRBD2. V was clipped by 8 bases and J by 4 bases; unmatched bases: 3. Germline V gene lookup returns CDR1 SNHLY and CDR2 FYNNEI. The CDR3 sequence is 14 residues long. CDR3 coding DNA: TGTGCCAGCCGGACTAGCGGGTTCACCGGGGAGCTGTTTTTT. Translated, it gives CASRTSGFTGELFF.

With regard to this clone: The junction does not match germline at one end; this may be a read error. The chain has TRBV29-1 and TRBJ1-2; 9 nucleotides agree with TRBD1. The CDR3 loop spans 16 amino acids. The germline CDR1 and CDR2 sequences are SQVTM and ANQGSEA. The CDR3 region has the DNA TGCAGCGTTGATGAAGGGACAGGGACAAGTATTTATGGCTGCACCTTC. It yields the protein CSVDEGTGTSIYGCTF.

This clone occurred a few times. This chain connects TRBV10-2 to TRBJ2-1; possibly TRBD1 for D (5 bases). This CDR3 contains 16 residues. Looked up from germline, CDR1 is WSHSY and CDR2 is SAAADI. The V gene lost 6 bases and the J gene lost 8 bases, with 23 bases spanning the gap. CDR3 in DNA: TGCGCCAGCAGCGCCTCGAAAGGGGTCCTACAATATGAGCAGTTCTTC. It yields the protein CASSASKGVLQYEQFF.

The gene calls are TRBV5-1 and TRBJ2-3, with a weak D call TRBD1 (6 bases). V gave up 1 base and J gave up 0 bases, with 12 bases separating them. The CDR3 has 16 amino acids. CDR1 is SGHRS, CDR2 YFSETQ, per germline. The CDR3 region is CASSLPGARSTDTQYF. CDR3 in DNA: TGCGCCAGCAGCTTGCCAGGGGCGCGTAGCACAGATACGCAGTATTTT. The full variable domain, with the rest looked up from reference TRBV5-1 and TRBJ2-3, is KAGVTQTPRYLIKTRGQQVTLSCSPISGHRSVSWYQQTPGQGLQFLFEYFSETQRNKGNFPGRFSGRQFSNSRSEMNVSTLELGDSALYLCASSLPGARSTDTQYFGPGTRLTVL.

The chain is built from TRBV4-2 and TRBJ2-7; 10 bases are a match to TRBD2. The trim removed 7 bases at V and 1 base at J, leaving 7 bases unmatched. The CDR3 is made up of 15 amino acids. CDR1 is LGHNA, CDR2 YNFKEQ, per germline. The CDR3 coding sequence is TGTGCCAGCAACAGCGGGAGGGCCGGTTCCTACGAGCAGTACTTC. Translation gives CASNSGRAGSYEQYF.

The genes are TRBV7-3 and TRBJ2-5, with D possibly TRBD1 on 7 matching bases. The germline gives CDR1 SGHTA, CDR2 FQGTGA. The germline V and J ends were trimmed by 4 bases and 2 bases, with 11 bases remaining between them. The CDR3 length is 14 residues. The CDR3: CASSSTGRQETQYF. Here the CDR3 DNA reads TGTGCCAGCAGCTCGACAGGGAGGCAAGAGACCCAGTACTTC.

The V gene is TRBV4-1, the J gene TRBJ1-5, with TRBD1 identical over 11 bases. Trimming removed 4 bases from V and 0 bases from J; junction bases left unmatched: 5. The germline gives CDR1 MGHRA, CDR2 YSYEKL. The length of the CDR3 is 17 residues. CDR3 nucleotides: TGCGCCAGCAGCCGAGGGACAGGGGGATATAGCAATCAGCCCCAGCATTTT. This encodes CASSRGTGGYSNQPQHF.

The V call is TRBV6-6, the J call TRBJ2-3, with 7 nucleotides matching TRBD2. Looked up from germline, CDR1 is MNHNY and CDR2 is SVGAGI (reference sequence). V dropped 6 bases and J dropped 0; count of bases not matched to a gene: 6. The CDR3 covers 15 residues. The CDR3 sequence is CASSPAGESTDTQYF. CDR3 coding DNA: TGTGCCAGCAGCCCCGCGGGGGAGAGCACAGATACGCAGTATTTT.

The rearrangement uses TRBV5-1 and TRBJ1-2, with D possibly TRBD1 on 6 matching bases. The CDR3 is 14 residues long. Germline CDR1 reads SGHRS; CDR2 reads YFSETQ. V was pared by 1 base and J by 6 bases, with 13 bases between. As DNA, the CDR3 is TGCGCCAGCAGCTTGACAGGGTATGGCGATGGCTACACCTTC. Its protein is CASSLTGYGDGYTF.

The genes are TRBV4-2 and TRBJ2-3; 8 bases are shared with TRBD2. The junction had 1 base not matched to a gene; V was cut back by 1 base and J by 1 base. The length of the CDR3 is 15 residues. Germline V gene sequence: CDR1 LGHNA, CDR2 YNFKEQ. The DNA for the CDR3 is TGTGCCAGCAGCCAAGGGACTAGCCGCACAGATACGCAGTATTTT. This gives the protein CASSQGTSRTDTQYF.

This clone was seen only a few times. The chain recombines TRBV6-1 with TRBJ1-5; 7 positions match TRBD1. The V segment lost 5 bases and the J segment 8 bases; nucleotides outside the gene matches: 12. The CDR3 covers 15 residues. Germline CDR1 is MNHNS and CDR2 is SASEGT. In nucleotides, the CDR3 is TGTGCCAGCAGTACGGACTGGACAGGATTAAAGCCCCAGCATTTT. Protein sequence: CASSTDWTGLKPQHF.

About this clone: The same CDR3 also results from other DNA sequences found in this sample. The genes are TRBV28 and TRBJ1-1, with D unclear. This CDR3 comprises 16 residues. Germline assignment: CDR1 MDHEN and CDR2 SYDVKM. Trimming took 5 bases from V and 3 from J, leaving 19 bases between them. The CDR3 is CASSRLDKTGDTEAFF. In nucleotides, the CDR3 is TGTGCCAGCAGTCGCTTAGACAAAACCGGGGACACTGAAGCTTTCTTT.

This chain links TRBV5-6 with TRBJ2-7; TRBD2 aligns across 14 bases. This CDR3 has 15 amino acids. CDR1 is SGHDT, CDR2 YYEEEE, per germline. With V trimmed by 5 bases and J by 0 bases, 1 base remained unmatched. CDR3 DNA: TGTGCCAGCAGGGGGACTAGCGGGAGCTCCTACGAGCAGTACTTC. Its translation is CASRGTSGSSYEQYF.

The V gene is TRBV7-9, the J gene TRBJ2-7; TRBD2 matches 9 bases. The CDR3 runs to 19 residues. V dropped 1 base and J dropped 3; count of bases not matched to a gene: 16. Germline lookup yields CDR1 SEHNR and CDR2 FQNEAQ (reference sequence). CDR3 protein: CASSLVGGGAAGGIYEQYF. The CDR3 DNA reads as TGTGCCAGCAGCTTAGTTGGCGGGGGCGCAGCGGGAGGTATCTACGAGCAGTACTTC.

The chain joins TRBV5-1 to TRBJ1-5; 9 nucleotides agree with TRBD1. The CDR3 has 14 amino acids. Germline V CDR1 and CDR2: SGHRS, YFSETQ. Trimming took 9 bases from V and 5 from J; bases not matched to a gene: 9. The CDR3 DNA reads TGCGCCATATCCGGGACAGGGATTCATCAGCCCCAGCATTTT. Translating gives CAISGTGIHQPQHF.

This chain joins TRBV18 and TRBJ2-7; the D gene is possibly TRBD2 (5 bases). Germline assignment: CDR1 KGHSH and CDR2 LQKENI. The CDR3 length is 13 residues. Trimming left V 3 bases short and J 6 bases short, with 12 bases between. The CDR3 region is CASSPDRGLEQYF. The DNA for the CDR3 is TGTGCCAGCTCACCGGACCGAGGGCTCGAGCAGTACTTC.

The chain recombines TRBV6-1 with TRBJ1-5; D is undetermined. This CDR3 spans 13 amino acids. The germline CDR1 and CDR2 sequences are MNHNS and SASEGT. With 8 bases removed from V and 8 bases from J, the gap between germline ends came to 16 bases. CDR3 nucleotides: TGTGCCAGCGGAATTGAGGTAAACAAGCCCCAGCATTTT. This translates into CASGIEVNKPQHF.

V and J are TRBV15 and TRBJ1-2; D remains ambiguous. Germline lookup yields CDR1 LNHNV and CDR2 YYDKDF (reference sequence). V lost 0 bases, J lost 0 bases, and 20 bases lay in between. CDR3 size: 19 residues. CDR3 in amino acids: CATSRDRGVLRPTNYGYTF. CDR3 in DNA: TGTGCCACCAGCAGAGATCGGGGTGTTTTGCGACCGACTAACTATGGCTACACCTTC.